This TCR beta chain was sequenced for a study of cytomegalovirus exposure and HLA in healthy donors. This clone was detected a few times. Amplification used 60 Vbeta primers and 13 Jbeta primers. Profiled with immunoSEQ multiplex PCR; TCRdb holds only in-frame clones, not every one. The sample holds about 130,000 clones, approximately 85% seen once. The TCR comes from a boy aged 5-17 years in good health and CMV-seronegative. Sequenced: PBMCs.

The CDR3 DNA is TGTGCCAGCAGTTTTTCGGGAGCTGGGGCCAACGTCCTGACTTTC. This sequence encodes CASSFSGAGANVLTF. The rearrangement uses TRBV27 and TRBJ2-6, with a weak D call TRBD2 (6 bases). The V and J ends lost 3 bases and 2 bases respectively, with 8 bases between them. The CDR3 totals 15 residues. From germline, CDR1 is MNHEY and CDR2 SMNVEV (reference sequence).